The rows below give T cell receptor beta chains drawn from one sample of a study of blood T cell repertoires in COVID-19. Assay: immunoSEQ multiplex PCR; the TCRdb copy retains only in-frame clones and omits some. The profile shows a few hundred thousand clones, approximately 91% of them singletons. Input material: PBMCs or T cells enriched from blood (not recorded which). These receptors were collected from a woman in her sixties who had recovered from COVID-19. CDR3s include the opening cysteine and the closing phenylalanine or tryptophan. D genes are given only for firm matches. Only some rows state a clone size, as once, few, many or a class for expanded clones.

TRBJ2-1 | - | TRBD2 | TRBV9 | CASSGPRAGGPGNEQFF | TGTGCCAGCAGCGGTCCCAGAGCGGGGGGGCCGGGGAATGAGCAGTTCTTC
TRBJ1-6 | - | - | TRBV7-6 | CASSSRGWGRDSPLHF | TGTGCCAGCAGCTCCCGCGGTTGGGGGCGGGATTCACCCCTCCACTTT
TRBJ2-2 | - | - | TRBV4-1 | CASSHYTGELFF | TGCGCCAGCAGCCATTATACCGGGGAGCTGTTTTTT
TRBJ2-3 | - | TRBD2 | TRBV5-1 | CASTFTASGARDTQYF | TGCGCCAGCACCTTTACGGCTAGCGGGGCACGGGATACGCAGTATTTT
TRBJ1-5 | - | TRBD1 | TRBV19 | CASSTDRDSDQPQHF | TGTGCCAGTAGTACCGACAGGGATAGCGATCAGCCCCAGCATTTT
TRBJ2-1 | - | TRBD2 | TRBV5-1 | CASSMTSSGEQFF | TGCGCCAGCAGCATGACTAGCTCGGGTGAGCAGTTCTTC
TRBJ1-3 | - | TRBD1 | TRBV7-8 | CASSLETGAGNTIYF | TGTGCCAGCAGCTTAGAGACAGGGGCTGGAAACACCATATATTTT
TRBJ1-1 | - | - | TRBV5-6 | CASSLDSPFEAFF | TGTGCCAGCAGCTTAGACAGCCCGTTTGAAGCTTTCTTT
TRBJ1-6 | - | TRBD1 | TRBV5-1 | CASSTGQYRSPLHF | TGCGCCAGCAGCACGGGACAGTATCGTTCACCCCTCCACTTT
TRBJ2-3 | - | TRBD2 | TRBV11-2 | CASSLAGGLIDTQYF | TGTGCCAGCAGTCTAGCGGGGGGGCTGATCGATACGCAGTATTTT
TRBJ2-5 | - | - | TRBV2 | CASSELDQETQYF | TGTGCCAGCAGTGAACTAGATCAAGAGACCCAGTACTTC
TRBJ1-1 | - | TRBD1 | TRBV10-3 | CATRAGTGVTTEAFF | TGTGCCACCAGGGCAGGGACAGGGGTGACCACTGAAGCTTTCTTT
TRBJ1-5 | - | TRBD1 | TRBV19 | CASRIDRASNQPQHF | TGTGCCAGTAGGATTGACAGGGCCTCCAATCAGCCCCAGCATTTT
TRBJ1-4 | - | TRBD1 | TRBV5-5 | CASSPGQGASNEKLFF | TGTGCCAGCAGCCCGGGACAGGGGGCCTCTAATGAAAAACTGTTTTTT
TRBJ1-1 | - | TRBD1 | TRBV29-1 | CSVEDRGTEAFF | TGCAGCGTAGAAGACAGGGGCACTGAAGCTTTCTTT
TRBJ1-5 | - | - | TRBV3-1/TRBV3-2 | CASSHGRGAGNQPQHF | TGTGCCAGCAGCCATGGCCGGGGGGCTGGCAATCAGCCCCAGCATTTT
TRBJ2-1 | - | TRBD2 | TRBV4-2 | CASSQRLAGGPEQFF | TGTGCCAGCAGCCAACGACTAGCGGGGGGGCCTGAGCAGTTCTTC
TRBJ1-1 | - | - | TRBV18 | CASSPIEGNTEAFF | TGTGCCAGCTCACCAATTGAGGGAAACACTGAAGCTTTCTTT
TRBJ2-5 | - | TRBD2 | TRBV3-1/TRBV3-2 | CASSQLAGGRKTQYF | TGTGCCAGCAGCCAGTTAGCGGGGGGCCGAAAGACCCAGTACTTC
TRBJ2-3 | - | TRBD1 | TRBV6-5 | CASSQKQGGTQYF | TGTGCCAGCAGCCAAAAACAGGGGGGTACGCAGTATTTT
TRBJ1-1 | - | - | TRBV7-9 | CASSLGGRGGAEAFF | TGTGCCAGCAGCTTAGGAGGCAGAGGGGGAGCTGAAGCTTTCTTT
TRBJ2-7 | - | - | TRBV5-5 | CASSSTTGPGYEQYF | TGTGCCAGCAGCTCGACCACCGGTCCCGGGTACGAGCAGTACTTC
TRBJ1-4 | - | - | TRBV7-9 | CASSFNLREEKLFF | TGTGCCAGCAGCTTTAACCTGCGGGAGGAAAAACTGTTTTTT
TRBJ2-7 | - | TRBD1 | TRBV29-1 | CSVGTGGSYEQYF | TGCAGCGTCGGGACAGGGGGCAGCTACGAGCAGTACTTC
TRBJ1-6 | - | - | TRBV3-1/TRBV3-2 | CASSTRVGVNNSPLHF | TGTGCCAGCAGCACCCGGGTGGGAGTTAATAATTCACCCCTCCACTTT
TRBJ2-1 | few | TRBD2 | TRBV18 | CASSLIAGGNNEQFF | TGTGCCAGCTCACTGATAGCGGGGGGCAACAATGAGCAGTTCTTC
TRBJ1-5 | - | - | TRBV28 | CASSLIQGNQPQHF | TGTGCCAGCAGTTTAATCCAGGGGAATCAGCCCCAGCATTTT
TRBJ2-3 | - | TRBD2 | TRBV14 | CASSPRLGLAGADTSTDTQYF | TGTGCCAGCAGCCCCCGGCTGGGGCTAGCGGGGGCCGACACTAGCACAGATACGCAGTATTTT
TRBJ2-5 | - | TRBD2 | TRBV12-5 | CASVRGGGGETQYF | TGTGCTAGTGTGCGGGGGGGCGGTGGTGAGACCCAGTACTTC
TRBJ2-5 | - | TRBD2 | TRBV29-1 | CSVRLAGRETQYF | TGCAGCGTTCGGCTAGCGGGGAGGGAGACCCAGTACTTC
TRBJ2-3 | - | TRBD2 | TRBV2 | CASSVQGGGALDTQYF | TGTGCCAGCAGTGTCCAGGGCGGGGGGGCCTTGGATACGCAGTATTTT
TRBJ1-1 | medium-sized | - | TRBV5-6 | CASSSGTLEAFF | TGTGCCAGCAGCTCCGGGACACTTGAAGCTTTCTTT
TRBJ1-4 | few | - | TRBV2 | CASTREATIPLTNEKLFF | TGTGCCAGCACCCGAGAGGCGACGATCCCGCTAACTAATGAAAAACTGTTTTTT
TRBJ1-4 | - | - | TRBV10-3 | CAISEGGLNEKLFF | TGTGCCATCAGTGAAGGCGGCCTTAATGAAAAACTGTTTTTT
TRBJ1-2 | once | TRBD1 | TRBV6-5 | CASSRDRDLFGYTF | TGTGCCAGCAGTCGAGACAGGGATCTTTTTGGCTACACCTTC